This T cell receptor beta chain was recovered during a study of blood T cell repertoires in COVID-19. The table came from immunoSEQ multiplex PCR; TCRdb's copy has only in-frame clones and leaves some out. The sample has around 170,000 clones, nearly 90% seen once. Germline-derived CDR1 and CDR2 are SGHRS and YFSETQ. Germline trimming cut 3 bases from V and 0 bases from J; bases unmatched to any gene: 3. The CDR3 contains 16 residues. This clone has more than one count but fewer than ten. The chain links TRBV5-1 to TRBJ2-1; TRBD2 agrees at 10 bases. Sample: peripheral blood. The clonotype was recovered from a man aged 18 to 30 who had recovered from COVID-19. This chain's CDR3 is CASSSSGRGSYNEQFF. Written as DNA, the CDR3 is TGCGCCAGCAGCTCTAGCGGGAGAGGCTCCTACAATGAGCAGTTCTTC.